What follows are 9 T cell receptor beta chains derived from one specimen sequenced in a study of sequential checkpoint blockade in melanoma (dated by TCRdb to about 2019). The treatment or condition label, read with the paper, signifies: randomized to nivolumab then ipilimumab (arm A) or the reverse (arm B). Library preparation employed the immunoSEQ multiplex PCR assay. TCRdb's version of the immuneACCESS table is confined to in-frame rearrangements and falls short of the full clone set. An unresolved V gene accounts for under half of the shortfall where checked; the remainder is of unknown origin. The sample contains tens of thousands of clones, 84% of them found a single time. Less than 7% of the sample lies in the top ten. This sample comprised CD8+ T cells sorted from blood (inferred from file names), obtained from a patient given nivolumab and ipilimumab in sequence. The receptors come from a human donor with melanoma.

The chain recombines TRBV5-1 with TRBJ1-1, with D maybe TRBD1 (6 bases). CDR3 length: 13 amino acids. Per the germline V gene, CDR1 is SGHRS and CDR2 is YFSETQ. Trimming removed 4 bases at V and 4 bases at J, with 11 bases between. The CDR3 nucleotides are TGCGCCAGCAGCCCGTTACAGGGCACTGAAGCTTTCTTT. Translating gives CASSPLQGTEAFF. The variable domain in full, with the rest retrieved from reference TRBV5-1 and TRBJ1-1, is KAGVTQTPRYLIKTRGQQVTLSCSPISGHRSVSWYQQTPGQGLQFLFEYFSETQRNKGNFPGRFSGRQFSNSRSEMNVSTLELGDSALYLCASSPLQGTEAFFGQGTRLTVV.

The chain joins TRBV28 to TRBJ2-7; 9 positions agree with TRBD1. Trimming cost V 7 bases and J 3 bases; bases outside gene matches: 7. CDR3 length: 14 amino acids. In germline, CDR1 is MDHEN, CDR2 SYDVKM. The CDR3 loop is CASNTGQGSYEQYF. The CDR3 DNA is TGTGCCAGCAATACGGGACAGGGTAGCTACGAGCAGTACTTC. Looking up the rest from reference TRBV28 and TRBJ2-7 gives the full variable domain: DVKVTQSSRYLVKRTGEKVFLECVQDMDHENMFWYRQDPGLGLRLIYFSYDVKMKEKGDIPEGYSVSREKKERFSLILESASTNQTSMYLCASNTGQGSYEQYFGPGTRLTVT.

V and J are TRBV4-1 and TRBJ2-3, with 10 bases matching TRBD2. The V gene end was trimmed by 4 bases and the J gene end by 4 bases; junction bases not matched to a gene: 11. Germline CDR1 reads MGHRA; CDR2 reads YSYEKL. This CDR3 has 17 residues. The CDR3 spells CASSPPASLAGADTQYF. The CDR3 bases are TGCGCCAGCAGCCCCCCCGCTTCCCTAGCGGGGGCAGATACGCAGTATTTT.

V is TRBV19 and J is TRBJ2-7; TRBD1 matches at 12 bases. The CDR3 totals 16 residues. V gave up 9 bases and J gave up 1 base; unmatched junction bases: 10. Germline loops: CDR1 LNHDA, CDR2 SQIVND (reference sequence). The CDR3 nucleotides are TGTGCCAGCAGTTTAGGGGACAGGGGGCTATCCTACGAGCAGTACTTC. It codes for CASSLGDRGLSYEQYF.

On this clone itself: This sample includes further DNA sequences coding for the same CDR3. The chain has TRBV4-1 and TRBJ2-2; D is unresolved. V was pared by 6 bases and J by 0 bases, with 5 bases between. CDR1 MGHRA and CDR2 YSYEKL come from the germline V gene. The CDR3 length is 13 residues. CDR3: CASSQSNTGELFF. In nucleotides, the CDR3 is TGCGCCAGCAGTCAGTCGAACACCGGGGAGCTGTTTTTT.

V is TRBV11-2 and J is TRBJ2-7, with D maybe TRBD1 (6 bases). The CDR3 extends over 14 amino acids. V was clipped by 4 bases and J by 3 bases, with 13 bases between them. The germline V gene encodes CDR1 SGHAT and CDR2 FQNNGV. The CDR3 DNA follows: TGTGCCAGCAGCTCGAGCCCAGGGGTCTACGAGCAGTACTTC. Amino acid sequence: CASSSSPGVYEQYF. The complete variable domain, with remaining parts taken from reference TRBV11-2 and TRBJ2-7, reads EAGVAQSPRYKIIEKRQSVAFWCNPISGHATLYWYQQILGQGPKLLIQFQNNGVVDDSQLPKDRFSAERLKGVDSTLKIQPAKLEDSAVYLCASSSSPGVYEQYFGPGTRLTVT.

J is TRBJ1-2 and V is TRBV7-9; possible D gene TRBD1, 6 bases. Germline V CDR1 and CDR2: SEHNR, FQNEAQ (reference sequence). Trimming took off 6 bases at V and 7 bases at J, with 18 bases between the two ends. The CDR3 sequence is 14 residues long. The CDR3 coding sequence is TGTGCCAGCAGTCCCGCCGGGGGCGGGGGTGGCTACACCTTC. Its translation is CASSPAGGGGGYTF.

The V call is TRBV30, the J call TRBJ2-1, with 8 bases aligning to TRBD1. CDR1 and CDR2 from the germline V gene are GTSNPN and SVGIG (reference sequence). CDR3 length: 14 amino acids. With V trimmed by 1 base and J by 3 bases, 2 bases remained unmatched. In DNA form, the CDR3 reads TGTGCCTGGAGTGCCGGGACAGGCTACAATGAGCAGTTCTTC. Residues: CAWSAGTGYNEQFF. The full variable domain, completed using reference TRBV30 and TRBJ2-1, is SQTIHQWPATLVQPVGSPLSLECTVEGTSNPNLYWYRQAAGRGLQLLFYSVGIGQISSEVPQNLSASRPQDRQFILSSKKLLLSDSGFYLCAWSAGTGYNEQFFGPGTRLTVL.

This chain joins TRBV7-8 and TRBJ2-3; TRBD2 matches at 8 bases. This CDR3 has 16 residues. The J segment lost 6 bases and the V segment lost 2 bases, leaving 10 bases of the junction unmatched. Per germline, CDR1 SGHVS and CDR2 FQNEAQ. The CDR3 reads CASSLWVSGALDTQYF. Here the CDR3 DNA reads TGTGCCAGCAGCTTATGGGTTAGCGGGGCCCTTGATACGCAGTATTTT.